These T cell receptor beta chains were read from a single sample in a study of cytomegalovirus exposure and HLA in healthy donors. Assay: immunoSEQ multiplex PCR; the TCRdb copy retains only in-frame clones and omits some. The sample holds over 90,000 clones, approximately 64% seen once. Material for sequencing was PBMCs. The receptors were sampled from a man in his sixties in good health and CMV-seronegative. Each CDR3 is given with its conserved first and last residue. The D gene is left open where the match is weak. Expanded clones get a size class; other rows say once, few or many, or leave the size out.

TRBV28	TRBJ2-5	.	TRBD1	CASSYEGQGYRRETQYF	TGTGCCAGCAGTTACGAGGGACAGGGGTACCGTAGGGAGACCCAGTACTTC
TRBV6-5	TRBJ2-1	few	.	CATSPAGTYNEQFF	TGTGCCACCTCGCCGGCGGGGACCTACAATGAGCAGTTCTTC
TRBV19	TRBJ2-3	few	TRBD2	CASSGTSGRTDTQYF	TGTGCCAGTAGCGGAACTAGCGGGAGGACAGATACGCAGTATTTT
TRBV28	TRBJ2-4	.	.	CASKSQGLGLAKNIQYF	TGTGCCAGCAAGAGTCAGGGGTTGGGCCTAGCCAAAAACATTCAGTACTTC
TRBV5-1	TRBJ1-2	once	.	CASSLEAGIDFYTF	TGCGCCAGCAGCTTGGAGGCGGGGATAGACTTCTACACCTTC
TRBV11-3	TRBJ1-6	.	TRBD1	CASRRTGAHSPLHF	TGTGCCAGCAGACGGACAGGGGCTCATTCACCCCTCCACTTT
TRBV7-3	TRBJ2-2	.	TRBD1	CASRDRDAGELFF	TGTGCCAGCCGGGACAGGGACGCCGGGGAGCTGTTTTTT
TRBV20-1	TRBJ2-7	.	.	CSAEFADLQYF	TGCAGTGCTGAGTTTGCGGACTTGCAGTACTTC
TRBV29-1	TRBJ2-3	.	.	CSVETGVNTDTQYF	TGCAGCGTTGAGACCGGGGTCAACACAGATACGCAGTATTTT
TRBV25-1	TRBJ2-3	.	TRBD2	CASSEWMGGSDTQYF	TGTGCCAGCAGTGAATGGATGGGAGGGTCTGATACGCAGTATTTT
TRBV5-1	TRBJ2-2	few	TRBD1	CASSSNVGGDTGELFF	TGCGCCAGCAGCTCCAATGTAGGGGGCGACACCGGGGAGCTGTTTTTT